These 5 T cell receptor beta chains were all obtained from the same sample, sequenced in a study of radiation and T cells in renal cell carcinoma. Time point here: blood 2 weeks post-SBRT. Treatment noted: 15 Gy SBRT to primary tumor, nephrectomy 4 weeks later. The data were produced by immunoSEQ multiplex PCR, yet TCRdb's version contains in-frame clones alone and is incomplete. Among about 150,000 clones listed, approximately 90% were seen once. The sample was blood, taken from a patient whose treatment included radiotherapy and nephrectomy. These receptors all come from a woman aged 50 to 65 with renal cell carcinoma.

This chain uses TRBV11-2 with TRBJ2-7; D ambiguous. Between the trimmed V and J ends, which lost 2 bases and 5 bases, there was a span of 4 bases. The CDR3 has 11 amino acids. Germline values: CDR1 SGHAT, CDR2 FQNNGV. The CDR3 DNA follows: TGTGCCAGCAGCTTATTCGACGAGCAGTACTTC. Protein product: CASSLFDEQYF.

A note on this clone: One end of the junction does not line up with germline, which may come from a read error. The chain recombines TRBV6-1 with TRBJ1-2; D may be TRBD1 (6 bases). This CDR3 has 13 residues. Germline V lookup: CDR1 MNHNS, CDR2 SASEGT. The CDR3 DNA reads as TGTGCCAGCAGGGAAGGGGGGGACGGCGGCTACACCTTC. Its protein product is CASREGGDGGYTF.

V gene TRBV18 combines with J gene TRBJ2-5; weak D call: TRBD1 (6 bases). This CDR3 comprises 15 residues. V dropped 1 base and J dropped 4 bases, with 13 bases sitting between them. From germline, CDR1 is KGHSH and CDR2 LQKENI. CDR3: CASSPQSGDTETQYF. As DNA, the CDR3 is TGTGCCAGCTCACCACAATCCGGGGACACAGAGACCCAGTACTTC.

The chain couples TRBV19 to TRBJ2-1, with D unresolved. Germline V gives CDR1 LNHDA, CDR2 SQIVND (reference sequence). The CDR3 runs to 16 residues. V was cut by 3 bases and J by 8 bases, with 20 bases left in between. The CDR3 protein is CASSISAPPISYEQFF. The CDR3 nucleotides read TGTGCCAGTAGTATTTCGGCACCCCCGATCAGCTATGAGCAGTTCTTC.

The V gene is TRBV6-5, the J gene TRBJ1-1; possibly TRBD1 for D (5 bases). The germline gives CDR1 MNHEY, CDR2 SVGAGI. The CDR3 extends over 14 amino acids. V lost 2 bases and J lost 3, with 10 bases in between. CDR3 in DNA: TGTGCCAGCAGTTACGAAACGGGGCACACTGAAGCTTTCTTT. This translates into CASSYETGHTEAFF.